This TCR beta chain came from a study of blood T cell repertoires in COVID-19. Study overall: The study drew acute and convalescent COVID-19 samples from the United States, Italy and Spain.

The method was immunoSEQ multiplex PCR; TCRdb's version includes in-frame clones alone and lacks a portion of them. The table has around 130,000 clones, roughly 80% seen once. The CDR3 contains 14 residues. After removal of 7 bases from V and 1 base from J, the junction contained 7 bases not matched to a gene. Germline V gives CDR1 SGHRS, CDR2 YFSETQ. Participants spanned ages about 18 to 100 years and resided in 20 to 30 US areas. Participants were placed into cohorts based on the clinical history they reported. Source material: PBMCs or T cells enriched from blood (not recorded which). This rearrangement joins TRBV5-1 to TRBJ2-5; 7 bases fit TRBD2. The receptor's source is a man younger than 45 who had recovered from COVID-19. CDR3 protein: CASREVTIQETQYF. For the CDR3, the DNA is TGCGCCAGCCGGGAGGTTACAATCCAAGAGACCCAGTACTTC.